This T cell receptor (beta chain) was recorded in a study of cytomegalovirus exposure and HLA in healthy donors. At sampling all donors were nominally healthy, likely with unrecorded immune exposures. There are 16 residues in the CDR3. V lost 1 base to trimming and J lost 1 base; unmatched junction nucleotides: 3. CDR1 MNHNS and CDR2 SASEGT come from the germline V gene. A multiplex PCR was run with 60 Vbeta primers and 13 Jbeta primers. The method was immunoSEQ multiplex PCR; TCRdb's version includes in-frame clones alone and lacks a portion of them. This sample's clone table lists tens of thousands of clones.

The origin of this receptor is a human donor in good health. The sequencing input was PBMCs. The chain combines TRBV6-1 with TRBJ2-3, with TRBD2 identical over 9 bases. The DNA for the CDR3 is TGTGCCAGCAGTGAAGGAGCGGGGGGTGGCACAGATACGCAGTATTTT. This codes for CASSEGAGGGTDTQYF.